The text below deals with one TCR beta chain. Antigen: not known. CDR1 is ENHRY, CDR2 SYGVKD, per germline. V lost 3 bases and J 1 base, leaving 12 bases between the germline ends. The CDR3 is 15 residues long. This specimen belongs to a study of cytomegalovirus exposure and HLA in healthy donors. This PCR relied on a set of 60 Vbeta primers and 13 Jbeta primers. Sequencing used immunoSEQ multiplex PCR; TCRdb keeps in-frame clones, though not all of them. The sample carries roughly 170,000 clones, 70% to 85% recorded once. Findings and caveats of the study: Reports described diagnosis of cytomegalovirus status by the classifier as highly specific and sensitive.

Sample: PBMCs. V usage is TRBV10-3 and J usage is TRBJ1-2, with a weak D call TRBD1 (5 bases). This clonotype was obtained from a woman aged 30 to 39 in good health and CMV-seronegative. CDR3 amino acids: CAISEIDSLNYGYTF. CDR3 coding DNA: TGTGCCATCAGTGAAATCGACAGTCTTAACTATGGCTACACCTTC.